The clone carrying this T cell receptor (beta chain) was recorded at least ten times. Antigen unknown. Documented time point: newly diagnosed GD, antithyroid drugs for less than 3 months. Construction of the TCR library relied on RNA isolated from PBMCs. EDTA tubes collected around 10 milliliters of peripheral blood. The data are from a study of regulatory T cells in long-lasting Graves disease. The CDR3 length is 17 residues. Looked up from germline, CDR1 is MDHEN and CDR2 is SYDVKM. With 5 bases clipped from V and 4 bases from J, the junction kept 10 bases outside the gene matches. Both iRepertoire HTBI primers and Arm-PCR of CDR3 regions were used to build the TCR beta libraries. Using its own MiXCR run on the multiplex PCR reads, TCRdb lists one record per CDR3 protein. The sample shows some 600,000 distinct CDR3 sequences, 15% to 20% of them seen only once. Overall study findings and caveats: Analyses excluded thyroid tissue, covering peripheral blood alone.

These data also featured in a second study, about T cells in Graves' hyperthyroidism and ophthalmopathy.

The chain has TRBV28 and TRBJ2-4, with 11 bases identical to TRBD2. The sample consisted of peripheral blood mononuclear cells (PBMCs), taken at new diagnosis, from a patient treated with antithyroid drugs. The source of this sequence is a man aged 18-30 years with Graves disease. The CDR3 protein is CASSLLGTSGRKNIQYF. The CDR3 DNA follows: TGTGCCAGCAGTCTCCTCGGGACTAGCGGAAGGAAAAACATTCAGTACTTC. The complete variable domain, with remaining parts taken from reference TRBV28 and TRBJ2-4, reads DVKVTQSSRYLVKRTGEKVFLECVQDMDHENMFWYRQDPGLGLRLIYFSYDVKMKEKGDIPEGYSVSREKKERFSLILESASTNQTSMYLCASSLLGTSGRKNIQYFGAGTRLSVL.